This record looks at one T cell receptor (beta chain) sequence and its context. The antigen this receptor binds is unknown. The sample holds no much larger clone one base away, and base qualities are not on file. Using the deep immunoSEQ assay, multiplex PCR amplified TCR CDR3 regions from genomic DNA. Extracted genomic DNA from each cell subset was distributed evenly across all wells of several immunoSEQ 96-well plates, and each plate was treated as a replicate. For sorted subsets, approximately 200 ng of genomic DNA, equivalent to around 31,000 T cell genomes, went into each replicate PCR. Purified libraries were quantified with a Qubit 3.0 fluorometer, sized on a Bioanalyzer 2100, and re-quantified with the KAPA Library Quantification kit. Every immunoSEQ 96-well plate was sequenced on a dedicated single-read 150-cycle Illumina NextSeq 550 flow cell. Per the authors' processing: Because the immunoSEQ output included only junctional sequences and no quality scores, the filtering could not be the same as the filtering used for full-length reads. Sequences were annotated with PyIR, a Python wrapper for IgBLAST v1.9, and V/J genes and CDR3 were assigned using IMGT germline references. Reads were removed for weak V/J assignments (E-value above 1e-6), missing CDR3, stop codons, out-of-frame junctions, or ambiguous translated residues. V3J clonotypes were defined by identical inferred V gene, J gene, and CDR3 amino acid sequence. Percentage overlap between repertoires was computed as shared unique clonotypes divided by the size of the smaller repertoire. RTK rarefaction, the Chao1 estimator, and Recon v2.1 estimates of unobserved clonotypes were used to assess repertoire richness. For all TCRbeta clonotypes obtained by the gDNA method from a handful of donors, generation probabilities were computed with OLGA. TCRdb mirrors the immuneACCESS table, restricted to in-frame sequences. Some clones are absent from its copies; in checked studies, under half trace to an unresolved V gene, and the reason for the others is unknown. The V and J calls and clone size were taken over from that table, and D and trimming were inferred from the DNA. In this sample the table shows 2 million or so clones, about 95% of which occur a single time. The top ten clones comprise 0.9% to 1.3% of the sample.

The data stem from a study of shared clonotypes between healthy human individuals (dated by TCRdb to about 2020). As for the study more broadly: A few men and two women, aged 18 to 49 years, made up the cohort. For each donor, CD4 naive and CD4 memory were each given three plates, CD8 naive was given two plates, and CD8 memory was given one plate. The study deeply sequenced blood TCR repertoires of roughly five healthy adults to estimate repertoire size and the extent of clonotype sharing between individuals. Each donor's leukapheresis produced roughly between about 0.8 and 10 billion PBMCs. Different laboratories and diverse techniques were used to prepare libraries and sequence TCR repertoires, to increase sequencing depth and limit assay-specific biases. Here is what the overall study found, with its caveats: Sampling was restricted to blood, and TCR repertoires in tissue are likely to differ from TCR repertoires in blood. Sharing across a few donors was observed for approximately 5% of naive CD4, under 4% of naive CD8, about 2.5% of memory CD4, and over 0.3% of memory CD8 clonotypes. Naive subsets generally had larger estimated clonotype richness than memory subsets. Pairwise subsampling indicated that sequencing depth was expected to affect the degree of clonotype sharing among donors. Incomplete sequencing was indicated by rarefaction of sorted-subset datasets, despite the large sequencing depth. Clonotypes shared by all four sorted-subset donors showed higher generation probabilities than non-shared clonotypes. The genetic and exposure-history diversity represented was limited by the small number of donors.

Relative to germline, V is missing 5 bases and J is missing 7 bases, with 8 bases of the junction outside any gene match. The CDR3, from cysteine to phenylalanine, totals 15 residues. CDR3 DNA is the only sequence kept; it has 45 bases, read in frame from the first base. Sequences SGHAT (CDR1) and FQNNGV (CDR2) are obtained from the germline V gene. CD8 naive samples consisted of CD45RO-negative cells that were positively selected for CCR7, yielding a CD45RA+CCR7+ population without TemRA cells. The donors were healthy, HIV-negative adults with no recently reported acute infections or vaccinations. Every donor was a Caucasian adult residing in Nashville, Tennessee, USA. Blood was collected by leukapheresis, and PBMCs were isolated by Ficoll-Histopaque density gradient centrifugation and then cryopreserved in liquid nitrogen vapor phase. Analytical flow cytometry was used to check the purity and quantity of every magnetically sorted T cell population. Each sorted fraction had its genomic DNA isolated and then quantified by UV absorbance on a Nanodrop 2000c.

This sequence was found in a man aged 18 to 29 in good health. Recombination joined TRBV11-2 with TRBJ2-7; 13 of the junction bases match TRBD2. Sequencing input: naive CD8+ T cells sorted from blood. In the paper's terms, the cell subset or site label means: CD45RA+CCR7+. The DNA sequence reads TGTGCCAGCAGCGCATGGACTAGCGGGAGCCTTGAGCAGTACTTC. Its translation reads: CASSAWTSGSLEQYF.